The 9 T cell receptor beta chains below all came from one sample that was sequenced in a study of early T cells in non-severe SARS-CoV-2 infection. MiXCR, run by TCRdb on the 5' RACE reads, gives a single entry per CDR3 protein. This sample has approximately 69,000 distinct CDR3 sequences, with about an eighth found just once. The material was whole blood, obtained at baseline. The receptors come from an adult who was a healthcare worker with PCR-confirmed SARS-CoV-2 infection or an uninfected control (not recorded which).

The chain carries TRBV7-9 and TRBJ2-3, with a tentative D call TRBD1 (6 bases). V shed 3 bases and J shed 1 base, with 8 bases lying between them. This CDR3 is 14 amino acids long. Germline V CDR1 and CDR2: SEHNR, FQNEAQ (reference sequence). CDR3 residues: CASSFEGGTDTQYF. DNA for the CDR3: TGTGCCAGCAGCTTTGAGGGGGGCACAGATACGCAGTATTTT.

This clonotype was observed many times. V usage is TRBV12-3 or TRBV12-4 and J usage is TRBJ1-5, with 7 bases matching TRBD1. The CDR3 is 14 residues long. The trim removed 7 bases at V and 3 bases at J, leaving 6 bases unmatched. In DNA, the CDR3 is TGTGCCAGCACTCGACAGGGCCTCAATCAGCCCCAGCATTTT. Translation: CASTRQGLNQPQHF.

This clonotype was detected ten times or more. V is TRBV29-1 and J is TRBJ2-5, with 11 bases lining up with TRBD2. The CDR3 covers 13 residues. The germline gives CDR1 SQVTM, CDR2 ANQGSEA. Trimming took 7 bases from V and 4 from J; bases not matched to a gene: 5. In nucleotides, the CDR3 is TGCAGCGCCGATACTAGCGGGGGAGAGACCCAGTACTTC. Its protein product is CSADTSGGETQYF.

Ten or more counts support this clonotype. The CDR3 here is CSARDEGDNEQFF. The CDR3 DNA sequence: TGCAGTGCTAGAGACGAGGGAGACAATGAGCAGTTCTTC. This chain uses TRBV20-1 with TRBJ2-1; D is possibly TRBD2 (5 bases). The CDR3 loop spans 13 amino acids. V was shortened by 0 bases and J by 5 bases, with 8 bases between the two germline ends. The germline V gene has CDR1 DFQATT and CDR2 SNEGSKA (reference sequence).

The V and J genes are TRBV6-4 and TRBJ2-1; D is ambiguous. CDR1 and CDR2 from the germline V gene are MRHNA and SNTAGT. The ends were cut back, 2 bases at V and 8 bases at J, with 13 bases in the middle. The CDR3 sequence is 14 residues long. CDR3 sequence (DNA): TGTGCCAGCAGTGACAACTACGGTGGCTATGAGCAGTTCTTC. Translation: CASSDNYGGYEQFF.

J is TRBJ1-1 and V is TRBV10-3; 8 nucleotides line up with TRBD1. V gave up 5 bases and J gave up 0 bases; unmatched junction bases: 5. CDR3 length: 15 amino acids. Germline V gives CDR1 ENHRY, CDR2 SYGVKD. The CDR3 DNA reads TGTGCCATCAGTACCGGACAGGGTTTGAACACTGAAGCTTTCTTT. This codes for CAISTGQGLNTEAFF.

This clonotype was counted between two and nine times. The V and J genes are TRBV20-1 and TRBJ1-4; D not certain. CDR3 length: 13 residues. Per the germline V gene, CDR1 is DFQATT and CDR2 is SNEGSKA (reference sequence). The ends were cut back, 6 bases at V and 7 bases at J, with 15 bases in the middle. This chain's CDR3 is CSAPSLDGEKLFF. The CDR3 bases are TGCAGTGCCCCCTCTCTGGACGGTGAAAAACTGTTTTTT.

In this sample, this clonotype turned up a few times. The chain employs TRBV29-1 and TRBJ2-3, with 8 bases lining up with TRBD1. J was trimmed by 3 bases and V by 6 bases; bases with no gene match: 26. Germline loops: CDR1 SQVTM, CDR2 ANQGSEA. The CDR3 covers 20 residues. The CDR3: CSVQRFRTGRQRSETDTQYF. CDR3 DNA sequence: TGCAGCGTCCAAAGGTTCCGGACAGGGCGGCAAAGGAGTGAAACAGATACGCAGTATTTT.

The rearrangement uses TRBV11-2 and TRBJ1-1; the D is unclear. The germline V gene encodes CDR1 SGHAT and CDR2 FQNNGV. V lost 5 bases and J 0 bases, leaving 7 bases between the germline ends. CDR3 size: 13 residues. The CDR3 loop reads CASSALMNTEAFF. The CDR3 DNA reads TGTGCCAGCAGCGCACTCATGAACACTGAAGCTTTCTTT.